A selection of T cell receptor beta chains follows, all from one sample in a study of T cell responses to AZD1222 COVID-19 vaccine. Clones were read by immunoSEQ multiplex PCR, and TCRdb kept only the in-frame ones, dropping some. The table records over 100,000 clones, about nine tenths of them present only once. Sequenced here: peripheral blood, sampled on day 0 of AZD1222 vaccination. The receptors derive from an adult in good health. The CDR3 runs from the conserved cysteine through the conserved F or W.

TRBJ1-3 TRBV9 CASSPPLGGNTIYF
TRBJ1-5 TRBV6-5 CASRGPGGAAQHF
TRBJ2-7 TRBV7-9 CASSLVLHSYEQYF
TRBJ1-1 TRBV30 CAWSVPGEAFF
TRBJ2-3 TRBV7-3 CASSFGLAGTDTQYF
TRBJ2-2 TRBV18 CASSPGTGVAGELFF
TRBJ1-2 TRBV29-1 CSGLTGEYGYTF
TRBJ1-1 TRBV2 CASSELRPENTEAFF
TRBJ2-5 TRBV9 CASSITGRTETQYF
TRBJ1-2 TRBV7-5 CAYQTRRVPSRGYTF
TRBJ2-5 TRBV3-1/TRBV3-2 CASSQGSVVQETQYF
TRBJ2-5 TRBV6-2/TRBV6-3 CASSYLPGTSGQETQYF
TRBJ2-3 TRBV19 CASSIGGSGTDTQYF
TRBJ2-7 TRBV28 CASSSAIYEQYF
TRBJ1-1 TRBV6-5 CASSYSRGTEAFF
TRBJ2-7 TRBV28 CASSSDRTEQYF
TRBJ2-2 TRBV5-1 CASSLDLAGASNTGELFF
TRBJ1-2 TRBV27 CASSLSLSYHLYGYTF
TRBJ1-2 TRBV19 CASSNPDRGSNYGYTF
TRBJ1-3 TRBV11-2 CASSLITGTSGNTIYF
TRBJ1-1 TRBV15 CATSREGVPEAFF